A selection of T cell receptor beta chains follows, all from one sample in a study of preoperative IRX-2 immunotherapy in early breast cancer. The table came from immunoSEQ multiplex PCR; TCRdb's copy has only in-frame clones and leaves some out. This table holds approximately 20,000 clones, 85% found once. The sample in question was lymph node tissue, obtained after IRX-2 immunotherapy. Receptors were obtained from a human donor with breast cancer. The CDR3 runs from the conserved cysteine through the conserved F or W. A D gene is named only where the DNA matches it firmly. Only part of the rows carry a size: once, few, many, or a class if the clone is expanded.

d_call: -
v_call: TRBV6-7
j_call: TRBJ2-5
clone_size: -
cdr3_aa: CASSPFSGQETQYF
cdr3_nt: TGTGCCAGCAGTCCCTTTAGCGGTCAAGAGACCCAGTACTTC

d_call: -
v_call: TRBV29-1
j_call: TRBJ1-1
clone_size: -
cdr3_aa: CSVRQLNKNTEAFF
cdr3_nt: TGCAGCGTGAGGCAGCTAAACAAGAACACTGAAGCTTTCTTT

d_call: TRBD1
v_call: TRBV19
j_call: TRBJ1-3
clone_size: -
cdr3_aa: CATGTATGNTIYF
cdr3_nt: TGTGCCACCGGGACAGCTACTGGAAACACCATATATTTT

d_call: TRBD2
v_call: TRBV19
j_call: TRBJ2-1
clone_size: -
cdr3_aa: CASSKTSGRMLNEQFF
cdr3_nt: TGTGCCAGTAGTAAGACTAGCGGGAGGATGTTGAATGAGCAGTTCTTC

d_call: TRBD2
v_call: TRBV12-5
j_call: TRBJ2-7
clone_size: -
cdr3_aa: CASGLRERERQQYF
cdr3_nt: TGTGCTAGTGGCCTCCGAGAGCGGGAAAGGCAGCAATACTTC

d_call: -
v_call: TRBV19
j_call: TRBJ2-7
clone_size: -
cdr3_aa: CASSTMLHHEQYF
cdr3_nt: TGTGCCAGTAGCACAATGCTACACCACGAGCAGTACTTC

d_call: TRBD1
v_call: TRBV6-8
j_call: TRBJ1-3
clone_size: -
cdr3_aa: CASSLTGVGNTIYF
cdr3_nt: TGTGCCAGCTCACTGACAGGGGTCGGAAACACCATATATTTT

d_call: TRBD1
v_call: TRBV11-3
j_call: TRBJ2-1
clone_size: few
cdr3_aa: CASSLIWTGLYNEQFF
cdr3_nt: TGTGCCAGCAGCTTAATCTGGACAGGGCTCTACAATGAGCAGTTCTTC

d_call: -
v_call: TRBV29-1
j_call: TRBJ2-5
clone_size: -
cdr3_aa: CSVRGVGETQYF
cdr3_nt: TGCAGCGTCCGCGGGGTAGGAGAGACCCAGTACTTC

d_call: -
v_call: TRBV11-3
j_call: TRBJ1-3
clone_size: -
cdr3_aa: CASSSHRLNSGNTIYF
cdr3_nt: TGTGCCAGCAGTTCCCATAGACTGAACTCTGGAAACACCATATATTTT

d_call: -
v_call: TRBV11-3
j_call: TRBJ1-1
clone_size: -
cdr3_aa: CASSFSGANTEAFF
cdr3_nt: TGTGCCAGCAGCTTTTCCGGAGCGAACACTGAAGCTTTCTTT

d_call: TRBD1
v_call: TRBV5-1
j_call: TRBJ1-6
clone_size: -
cdr3_aa: CASSLMQTGGTNSPLHF
cdr3_nt: TGCGCCAGCAGCTTGATGCAGACAGGGGGAACTAATTCACCCCTCCACTTT

d_call: TRBD1
v_call: TRBV19
j_call: TRBJ2-2
clone_size: -
cdr3_aa: CASRGHGTANTGELFF
cdr3_nt: TGTGCCAGTAGGGGACACGGGACAGCGAACACCGGGGAGCTGTTTTTT

d_call: TRBD1
v_call: TRBV19
j_call: TRBJ1-1
clone_size: -
cdr3_aa: CASSINLQGEAFF
cdr3_nt: TGTGCCAGTAGTATCAACTTACAGGGGGAAGCTTTCTTT

d_call: -
v_call: TRBV18
j_call: TRBJ2-1
clone_size: -
cdr3_aa: CASSAQGLEQFF
cdr3_nt: TGTGCCAGCTCAGCGCAGGGTCTGGAGCAGTTCTTC

d_call: -
v_call: TRBV6-8
j_call: TRBJ1-2
clone_size: -
cdr3_aa: CASVSDGTYGYTF
cdr3_nt: TGTGCCAGCGTATCCGACGGAACCTATGGCTACACCTTC